This TCR beta chain originates from a study of OX40 agonist ivuxolimab in advanced cancers. Germline CDR1 SGHVS, CDR2 FNYEAQ. The CDR3 contains 14 residues. Trimming removed 3 bases from V and 5 bases from J, with 13 bases in between. Repertoires were generated with immunoSEQ multiplex PCR, while TCRdb's copy carries only in-frame clones and drops some. The data show 40,000 to 60,000 clones, roughly 81% seen once. This specimen was CD4+ or CD8+ T cells sorted from blood, taken in a trial of the OX40 agonist ivuxolimab. The source of this sequence is an adult with an advanced solid tumor such as melanoma, head and neck, liver or kidney cancer. V is TRBV7-6 and J is TRBJ2-5; D gene uncertain. The CDR3 spells CASSFRLGLETQYF. CDR3 in DNA: TGTGCCAGCAGCTTCCGTTTAGGGCTGGAGACCCAGTACTTC.